The sequence of this TCR beta chain was determined in a study of regulatory T cells in long-lasting Graves disease. Study-wide results and caveats: Lower TCR diversity characterized persistent Graves' patients relative to newly diagnosed patients. Peripheral blood, not thyroid tissue, was the sole material studied.

V dropped 3 bases and J dropped 9 bases, with 12 bases sitting between them. Germline loops: CDR1 KGHSH, CDR2 LQKENI. CDR3 length: 12 residues. Time point of the sample: persistent/refractory GD, antithyroid drugs over 5 years with positive TRAb. Following extraction of RNA from PBMCs, that RNA was used to make the TCR library. Patients of an endocrinology department in Xi'an, China, were included. Note on this clonotype: Its antigen remains unidentified. Given a much more abundant clone one base away, this may be a read error.

The authors built TCR beta libraries using iRepertoire HTBI primers and Arm-PCR of CDR3 regions. TCRdb ran MiXCR on the multiplex PCR reads and lists one entry per CDR3 protein. This table holds fewer than 400,000 distinct CDR3 sequences, more than 20% found once. The origin of this receptor is a female donor with Graves disease. The sequenced sample was peripheral blood mononuclear cells (PBMCs), obtained when the disease was refractory, from a patient treated with antithyroid drugs. The chain employs TRBV18 and TRBJ2-7; D remains unclear. The CDR3 loop reads CASSPGVRGQYF. The DNA for the CDR3 is TGTGCCAGCTCACCCGGAGTCCGCGGGCAGTACTTC.